The clone carrying this TCR beta chain was recorded at least ten times. Its antigen is still unknown. The data stem from a study of blood T cells in healthy people across ages. General observations from the study: Fewer expanded clones and more diversity marked long-lived versus aged donors.

Combining a sample-barcoded 5' primer with a J-beta primer mix, a second PCR ran for roughly 7 to 12 cycles. TCRdb re-called the 5' RACE reads with MiXCR, one entry per CDR3 protein. The sample includes roughly 560,000 distinct CDR3 sequences, around 24% of them seen just once. These data also formed part of another study, on T cells of mothers and their children.

The origin of this receptor is a boy aged 5-17 years in good health. The material sequenced was blood.

The CDR3 here is CASSSFRTTPTGPYEQYF. The CDR3 DNA reads as TGTGCCAGCAGCTCATTTCGTACGACTCCGACAGGGCCCTACGAGCAGTACTTC. The chain recombines TRBV7-2 with TRBJ2-7; TRBD1 matches at 7 bases. This CDR3 is built from 18 residues. The junction had 17 bases not matched to a gene; V was cut back by 4 bases and J by 2 bases. Germline CDR1 is SGHTA and CDR2 is FQGNSA.